Below, 14 T cell receptor beta chains from the same sample are listed, as sequenced in a study of blood T cell repertoires in COVID-19. Sequenced by immunoSEQ multiplex PCR; TCRdb stores in-frame clones only, minus some. The data hold more than 150,000 clones, with approximately 89% observed a single time. What was sequenced was peripheral blood. The receptors come from a man aged 35 to 55 with active or convalescent COVID-19.

The chain joins TRBV9 to TRBJ1-2; 8 bases agree with TRBD1. V trimming: 3 bases; J trimming: 6 bases; junction bases outside the gene matches: 4. The germline V gene has CDR1 SGDLS and CDR2 YYNGEE. CDR3 length equals 13 residues. The CDR3 sequence is CASSGTGNNGYTF. The CDR3 region has the DNA TGTGCCAGCAGCGGGACAGGGAATAATGGCTACACCTTC.

The chain employs TRBV28 and TRBJ2-5; tentative D call: TRBD1 (7 bases). Deletions cut 7 bases from V and 2 bases from J, with 11 bases between. CDR1 is MDHEN and CDR2 is SYDVKM in the germline V gene. This CDR3 spans 13 amino acids. This CDR3 is CASIPGGQETQYF. In DNA, the CDR3 is TGTGCCAGCATCCCAGGGGGGCAAGAGACCCAGTACTTC.

The CDR3 sequence: CASSPTDRGPYEQYF. The CDR3 DNA is TGTGCCAGCAGCCCCACCGACAGGGGCCCCTACGAGCAGTACTTC. This chain links TRBV7-8 with TRBJ2-7; 8 bases line up with TRBD1. The J segment lost 2 bases and the V segment lost 5 bases, leaving 8 bases of the junction unmatched. Germline CDR1 and CDR2: SGHVS and FQNEAQ. This CDR3 spans 15 amino acids.

The genes are TRBV6-1 and TRBJ1-6; unclear D gene. Per the germline V gene, CDR1 is MNHNS and CDR2 is SASEGT. This CDR3 is 13 amino acids long. V gave up 1 base and J gave up 8 bases, with 6 bases separating them. The CDR3 sequence: CASSEGEDSPLHF. As DNA, the CDR3 is TGTGCCAGCAGTGAAGGGGAGGATTCACCCCTCCACTTT.

The chain recombines TRBV5-4 with TRBJ2-5; 13 bases are a match to TRBD2. The germline V gene has CDR1 SGHNT and CDR2 YYREEE (reference sequence). V was pared by 3 bases and J by 1 base, with 3 bases of the junction left unmatched. The CDR3 loop spans 16 amino acids. The CDR3 DNA follows: TGTGCCAGCAGCTCGGGGACTAGCGGGGCCCAAGAGACCCAGTACTTC. Its translation is CASSSGTSGAQETQYF. The full variable domain, rest sourced from reference TRBV5-4 and TRBJ2-5, is ETGVTQSPTHLIKTRGQQVTLRCSSQSGHNTVSWYQQALGQGPQFIFQYYREEENGRGNFPPRFSGLQFPNYSSELNVNALELDDSALYLCASSSGTSGAQETQYFGPGTRLLVL.

This chain joins TRBV25-1 and TRBJ1-2; no reliable D call. This CDR3 has 16 amino acids. V was pared by 1 base and J by 4 bases, with 16 bases between. Germline CDR1 MGHDK, CDR2 SYGVNS. Here the CDR3 DNA reads TGTGCCAGCAGTGAATTTGACTCAGCTGACCCCTATGGCTACACCTTC. Amino acids: CASSEFDSADPYGYTF.

V gene TRBV6-4 combines with J gene TRBJ2-3; 9 bases are shared with TRBD2. Germline CDR1 and CDR2: MRHNA and SNTAGT. The CDR3 contains 15 residues. Trimming at V came to 7 bases and at J to 3 bases, leaving 8 bases not matched to a gene. The CDR3 nucleotides are TGTGCCAGCAACCCGGAGGCGGGGGGGACAGATACGCAGTATTTT. This codes for CASNPEAGGTDTQYF.

This rearrangement joins TRBV5-4 to TRBJ2-1; D is perhaps TRBD2 (5 bases). The V and J ends lost 3 bases and 4 bases respectively, with 11 bases between them. The CDR3 extends over 14 amino acids. Germline V gene data show CDR1 as SGHNT and CDR2 as YYREEE (reference sequence). This CDR3 reads CASSSGVGYNEQFF. CDR3 nucleotide sequence: TGTGCCAGCAGCTCCGGGGTGGGGTACAATGAGCAGTTCTTC.

J is TRBJ2-1 and V is TRBV4-3, with TRBD1 matching 8 bases. This CDR3 is 14 amino acids long. Germline loops: CDR1 LGHNA, CDR2 YSLEER. The trim removed 4 bases at V and 6 bases at J, leaving 5 bases unmatched. The CDR3 coding sequence is TGCGCCAGCAGCCCTGACAGGGGACTCAATGAGCAGTTCTTC. Encoded protein: CASSPDRGLNEQFF.

A single count supports this clone. The rearrangement joins TRBV27 to TRBJ2-1, with D maybe TRBD1 (6 bases). The V and J ends lost 5 bases and 3 bases respectively, with 14 bases between them. The CDR3 runs to 15 residues. The germline gives CDR1 MNHEY, CDR2 SMNVEV (reference sequence). This CDR3 reads CASSPTDRFYNEQFF. DNA of the CDR3: TGTGCCAGCAGTCCGACCGACAGGTTCTACAATGAGCAGTTCTTC.

In this sample, this clone turned up a few times. The chain has TRBV4-3 and TRBJ2-7; D is unresolved. Trimming cost V 1 base and J 7 bases, with 11 bases left between them. Germline CDR1 LGHNA, CDR2 YSLEER. The length of the CDR3 is 13 residues. The chain's CDR3 is CASSQAVLREQYF. CDR3 coding DNA: TGCGCCAGCAGCCAAGCGGTATTGAGGGAGCAGTACTTC.

J is TRBJ1-2 and V is TRBV6-5, with D hard to call. Germline values: CDR1 MNHEY, CDR2 SVGAGI. Between the trimmed V and J ends, which lost 7 bases and 5 bases, there was a span of 17 bases. This CDR3 region has 14 residues. Written as DNA, the CDR3 is TGTGCCAGCATGGGCAGTCTCGGGAGGTATGGCTACACCTTC. The encoded protein is CASMGSLGRYGYTF.

The genes are TRBV5-5 and TRBJ1-5, with a tentative D call TRBD1 (6 bases). This CDR3 spans 17 amino acids. Looked up from germline, CDR1 is SGHKS and CDR2 is YYEKEE (reference sequence). Trimming shortened V by 0 bases and J by 1 base, and 14 bases separated the two germline ends. The CDR3 loop reads CASSLDLTGWSNQPQHF. CDR3 bases: TGTGCCAGCAGCTTGGACCTTACAGGGTGGAGCAATCAGCCCCAGCATTTT.

The chain is built from TRBV11-3 and TRBJ2-1, with a possible D match to TRBD1 (6 bases). The CDR3 length is 14 residues. Germline V lookup: CDR1 SGHNT, CDR2 YENEEA. V gave up 5 bases and J gave up 5 bases, with 13 bases separating them. CDR3 region: CASSQHRANNEQFF. The DNA of the CDR3 is TGTGCCAGCAGCCAACACAGGGCGAACAATGAGCAGTTCTTC. The whole variable domain, filled in from reference TRBV11-3 and TRBJ2-1, reads EAGVVQSPRYKIIEKKQPVAFWCNPISGHNTLYWYLQNLGQGPELLIRYENEEAVDDSQLPKDRFSAERLKGVDSTLKIQPAELGDSAVYLCASSQHRANNEQFFGPGTRLTVL.